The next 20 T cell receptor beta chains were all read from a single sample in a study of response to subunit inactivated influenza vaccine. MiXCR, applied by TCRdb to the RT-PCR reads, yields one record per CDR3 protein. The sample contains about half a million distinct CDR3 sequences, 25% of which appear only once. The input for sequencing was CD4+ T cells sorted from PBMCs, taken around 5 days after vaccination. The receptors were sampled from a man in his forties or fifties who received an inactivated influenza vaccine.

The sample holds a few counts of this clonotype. Here the CDR3 reads CASSFLQGRSGELFF. DNA for the CDR3: TGTGCCAGCAGCTTCCTACAGGGGCGGTCCGGGGAGCTGTTTTTT. The chain recombines TRBV11-2 with TRBJ2-2, with 7 positions matching TRBD1. V gave up 3 bases and J gave up 6 bases; unmatched junction bases: 7. Germline CDR1 reads SGHAT; CDR2 reads FQNNGV. The CDR3 runs to 15 residues.

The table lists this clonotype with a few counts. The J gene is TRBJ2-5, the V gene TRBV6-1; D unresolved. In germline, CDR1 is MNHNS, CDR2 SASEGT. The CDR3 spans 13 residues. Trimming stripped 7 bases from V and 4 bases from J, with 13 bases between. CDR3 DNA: TGTGCCAGCACCCTCCCCGGCCTAGAGACCCAGTACTTC. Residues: CASTLPGLETQYF.

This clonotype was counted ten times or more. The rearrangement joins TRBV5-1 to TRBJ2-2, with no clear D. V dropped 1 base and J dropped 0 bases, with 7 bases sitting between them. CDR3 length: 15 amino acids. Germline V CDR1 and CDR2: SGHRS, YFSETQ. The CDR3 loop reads CASSLSWANTGELFF. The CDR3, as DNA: TGCGCCAGCAGCTTGAGCTGGGCGAACACCGGGGAGCTGTTTTTT.

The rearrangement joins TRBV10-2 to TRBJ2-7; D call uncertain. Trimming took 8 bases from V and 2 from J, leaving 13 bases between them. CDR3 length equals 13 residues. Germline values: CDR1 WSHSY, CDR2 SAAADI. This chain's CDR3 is CASGNSGPYEQYF. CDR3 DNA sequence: TGCGCCAGCGGAAACAGTGGTCCCTACGAGCAGTACTTC.

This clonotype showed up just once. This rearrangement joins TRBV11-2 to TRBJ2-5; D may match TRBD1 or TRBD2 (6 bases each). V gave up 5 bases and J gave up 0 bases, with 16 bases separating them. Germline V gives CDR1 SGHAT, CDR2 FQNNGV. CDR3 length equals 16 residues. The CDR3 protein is CASSPHVGGYQETQYF. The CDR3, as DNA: TGTGCCAGCAGCCCACATGTGGGGGGCTACCAAGAGACCCAGTACTTC.

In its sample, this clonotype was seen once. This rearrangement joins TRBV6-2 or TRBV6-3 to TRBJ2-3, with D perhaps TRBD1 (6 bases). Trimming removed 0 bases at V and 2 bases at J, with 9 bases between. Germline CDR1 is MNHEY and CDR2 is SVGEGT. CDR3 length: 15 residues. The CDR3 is CASSYSDSLTDTQYF. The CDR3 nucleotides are TGTGCCAGCAGTTACTCGGACAGTCTCACAGATACGCAGTATTTT.

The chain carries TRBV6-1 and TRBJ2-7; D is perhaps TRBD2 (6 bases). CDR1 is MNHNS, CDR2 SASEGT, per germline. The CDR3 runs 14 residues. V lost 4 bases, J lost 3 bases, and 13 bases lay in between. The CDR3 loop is CASSAPGLIYEQYF. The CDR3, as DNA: TGTGCCAGCAGTGCCCCGGGACTGATCTACGAGCAGTACTTC.

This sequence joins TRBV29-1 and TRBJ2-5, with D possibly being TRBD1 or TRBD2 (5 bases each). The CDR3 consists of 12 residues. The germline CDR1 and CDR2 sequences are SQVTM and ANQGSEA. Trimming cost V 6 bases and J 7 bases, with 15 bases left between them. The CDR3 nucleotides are TGCAGCGTGGGCGGGCAAAGGGGGACCCAGTACTTC. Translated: CSVGGQRGTQYF.

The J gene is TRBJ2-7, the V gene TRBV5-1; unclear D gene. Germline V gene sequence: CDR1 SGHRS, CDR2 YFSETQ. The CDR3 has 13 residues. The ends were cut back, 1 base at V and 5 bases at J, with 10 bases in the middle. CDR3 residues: CASSLPGSNEQYF. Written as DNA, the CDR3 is TGCGCCAGCAGCTTGCCGGGTTCCAACGAGCAGTACTTC.

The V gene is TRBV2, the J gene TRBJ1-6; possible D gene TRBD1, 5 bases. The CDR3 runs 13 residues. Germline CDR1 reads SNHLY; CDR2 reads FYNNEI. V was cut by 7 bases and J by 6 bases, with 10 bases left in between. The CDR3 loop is CASKSGLNSPLHF. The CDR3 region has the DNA TGTGCCAGCAAGTCGGGGCTTAATTCACCCCTCCACTTT.

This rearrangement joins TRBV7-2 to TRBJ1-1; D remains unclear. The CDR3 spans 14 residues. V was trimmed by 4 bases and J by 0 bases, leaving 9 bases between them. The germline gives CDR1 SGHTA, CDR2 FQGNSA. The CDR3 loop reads CASSSTRMNTEAFF. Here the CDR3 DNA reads TGTGCCAGCAGCTCCACAAGGATGAACACTGAAGCTTTCTTT.

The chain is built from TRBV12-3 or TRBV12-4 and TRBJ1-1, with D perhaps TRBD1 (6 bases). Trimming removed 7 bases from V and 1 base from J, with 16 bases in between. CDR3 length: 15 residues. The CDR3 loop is CASTSRGVTNTEAFF. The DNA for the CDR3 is TGTGCCAGCACTTCTAGGGGGGTGACGAACACTGAAGCTTTCTTT.

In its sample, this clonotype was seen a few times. CDR3 DNA sequence: TGTGCCAGCAGCCCAGGGACAATAAACACCGGGGAGCTGTTTTTT. Residues: CASSPGTINTGELFF. This rearrangement joins TRBV7-9 to TRBJ2-2, with D perhaps matching TRBD1 (6 bases). The CDR3 sequence is 15 residues long. V lost 5 bases and J lost 2, with 12 bases in between. The germline gives CDR1 SEHNR, CDR2 FQNEAQ (reference sequence).

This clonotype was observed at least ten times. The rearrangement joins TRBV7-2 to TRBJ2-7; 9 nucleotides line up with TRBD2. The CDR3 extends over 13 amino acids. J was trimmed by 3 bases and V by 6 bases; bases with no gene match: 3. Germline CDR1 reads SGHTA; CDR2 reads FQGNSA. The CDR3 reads CASRILAGYEQYF. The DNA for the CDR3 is TGTGCCAGCAGAATACTAGCGGGCTACGAGCAGTACTTC. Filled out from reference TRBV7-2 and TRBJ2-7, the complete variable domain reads GAGVSQSPSNKVTEKGKDVELRCDPISGHTALYWYRQSLGQGLEFLIYFQGNSAPDKSGLPSDRFSAERTGGSVSTLTIQRTQQEDSAVYLCASRILAGYEQYFGPGTRLTVT.

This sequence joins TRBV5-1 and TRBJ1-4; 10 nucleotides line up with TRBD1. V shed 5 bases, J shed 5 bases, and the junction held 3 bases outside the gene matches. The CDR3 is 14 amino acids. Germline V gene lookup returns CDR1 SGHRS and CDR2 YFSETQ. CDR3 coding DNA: TGCGCCAGCAGGACAGGGGGCCTGAATGAAAAACTGTTTTTT. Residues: CASRTGGLNEKLFF.

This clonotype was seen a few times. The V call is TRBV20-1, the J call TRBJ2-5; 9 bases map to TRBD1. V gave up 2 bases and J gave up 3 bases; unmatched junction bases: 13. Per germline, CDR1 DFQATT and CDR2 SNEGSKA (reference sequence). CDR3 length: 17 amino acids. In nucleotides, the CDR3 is TGCAGTGCTAGATCCCGTCACCGGGACAGGGTGAAAGAGACCCAGTACTTC. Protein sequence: CSARSRHRDRVKETQYF.

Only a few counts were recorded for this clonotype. CDR3: CSAMGSQETQYF. In DNA form, the CDR3 reads TGCAGTGCTATGGGGTCACAAGAGACCCAGTACTTC. The V and J genes are TRBV20-1 and TRBJ2-5; unclear D gene. The CDR3 has 12 residues. Trimming took off 4 bases at V and 2 bases at J, with 8 bases between the two ends. The germline V gene encodes CDR1 DFQATT and CDR2 SNEGSKA (reference sequence).

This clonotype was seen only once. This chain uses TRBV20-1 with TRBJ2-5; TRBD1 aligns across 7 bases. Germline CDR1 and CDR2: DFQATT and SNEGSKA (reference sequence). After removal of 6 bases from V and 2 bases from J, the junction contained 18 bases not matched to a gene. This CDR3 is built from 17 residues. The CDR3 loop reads CSANQDRPSGLQETQYF. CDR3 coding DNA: TGCAGTGCAAACCAGGACAGGCCCTCCGGACTTCAAGAGACCCAGTACTTC.

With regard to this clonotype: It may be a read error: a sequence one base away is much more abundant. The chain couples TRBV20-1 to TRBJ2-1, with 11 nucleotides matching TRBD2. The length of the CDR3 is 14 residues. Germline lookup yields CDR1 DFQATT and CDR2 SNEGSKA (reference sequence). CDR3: CGARTQDTSGSVFF. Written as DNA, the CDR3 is TGCGGTGCTAGAACACAAGATACTAGCGGGAGTGTGTTCTTC.

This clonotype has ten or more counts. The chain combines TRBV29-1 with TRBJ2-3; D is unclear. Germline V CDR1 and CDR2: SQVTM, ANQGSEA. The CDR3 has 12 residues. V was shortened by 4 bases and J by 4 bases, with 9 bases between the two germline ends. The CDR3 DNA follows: TGCAGCGTTGCGCCCGTCGCAGATACGCAGTATTTT. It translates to CSVAPVADTQYF.